Reported below is one T cell receptor beta chain. With a much larger clone just one base away, this may be a read error. This record comes from a study of shared clonotypes between healthy human individuals. The assay was immunoSEQ multiplex PCR, and TCRdb's table has in-frame clones only and misses some. Of more than 850,000 clones listed, around 78% were seen once; the top ten hold 0.4% to 0.55%. V was pared by 0 bases and J by 3 bases, with 11 bases between. Per the germline V gene, CDR1 is SGHRS and CDR2 is YFSETQ. The CDR3 runs to 15 residues. The TCR comes from a man in his late teens or twenties in good health. Some clones in this sample may be carry-over from other donors' samples. V gene TRBV5-1 combines with J gene TRBJ2-3; weak D call: TRBD2 (5 bases). The material sequenced was memory CD4+ T cells from PBMCs. Subset reported: CD45RA-negative fraction. This CDR3 reads CASSLVGKGTDTQYF. CDR3 sequence (DNA): TGCGCCAGCAGCTTGGTCGGGAAAGGGACAGATACGCAGTATTTT.